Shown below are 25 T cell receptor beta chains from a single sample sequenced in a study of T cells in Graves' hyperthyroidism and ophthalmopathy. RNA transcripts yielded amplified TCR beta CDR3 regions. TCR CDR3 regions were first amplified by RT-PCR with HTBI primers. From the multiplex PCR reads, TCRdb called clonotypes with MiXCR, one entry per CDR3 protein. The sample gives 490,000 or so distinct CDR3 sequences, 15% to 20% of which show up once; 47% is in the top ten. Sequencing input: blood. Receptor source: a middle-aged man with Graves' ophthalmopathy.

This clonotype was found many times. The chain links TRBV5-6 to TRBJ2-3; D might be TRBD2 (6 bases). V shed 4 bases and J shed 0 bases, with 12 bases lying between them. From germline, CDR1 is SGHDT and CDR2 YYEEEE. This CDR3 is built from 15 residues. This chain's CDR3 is CASSDGGSSTDTQYF. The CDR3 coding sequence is TGTGCCAGCAGCGACGGAGGGTCTAGCACAGATACGCAGTATTTT.

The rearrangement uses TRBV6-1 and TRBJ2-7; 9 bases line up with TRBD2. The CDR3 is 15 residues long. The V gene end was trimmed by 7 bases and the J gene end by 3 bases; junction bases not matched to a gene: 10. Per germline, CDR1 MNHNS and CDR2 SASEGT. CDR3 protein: CASTSSGTQHYEQYF. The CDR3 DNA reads TGTGCCAGCACCTCTAGCGGGACTCAGCACTACGAGCAGTACTTC.

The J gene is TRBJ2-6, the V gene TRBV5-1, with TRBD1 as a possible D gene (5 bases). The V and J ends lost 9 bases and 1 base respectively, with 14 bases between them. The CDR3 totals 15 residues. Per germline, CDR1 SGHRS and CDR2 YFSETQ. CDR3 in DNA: TGCGCCACTTCACCAGGGTTTTCTGGGGCCAACGTCCTGACTTTC. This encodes CATSPGFSGANVLTF.

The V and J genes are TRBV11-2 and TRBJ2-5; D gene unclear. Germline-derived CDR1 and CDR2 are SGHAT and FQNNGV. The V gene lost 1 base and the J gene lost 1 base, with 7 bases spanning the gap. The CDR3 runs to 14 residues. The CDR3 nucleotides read TGTGCCAGCAGCTTAGGGGTGGTCCAAGAGACCCAGTACTTC. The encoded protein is CASSLGVVQETQYF.

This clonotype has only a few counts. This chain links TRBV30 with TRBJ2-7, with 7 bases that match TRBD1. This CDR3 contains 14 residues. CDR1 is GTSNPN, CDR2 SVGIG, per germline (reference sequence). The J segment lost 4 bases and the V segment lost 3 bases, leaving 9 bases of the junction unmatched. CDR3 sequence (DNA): TGTGCCTGGAGCAGCGACAGGGCACGGTACGAGCAGTACTTC. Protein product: CAWSSDRARYEQYF. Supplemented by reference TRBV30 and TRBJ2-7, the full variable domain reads SQTIHQWPATLVQPVGSPLSLECTVEGTSNPNLYWYRQAAGRGLQLLFYSVGIGQISSEVPQNLSASRPQDRQFILSSKKLLLSDSGFYLCAWSSDRARYEQYFGPGTRLTVT.

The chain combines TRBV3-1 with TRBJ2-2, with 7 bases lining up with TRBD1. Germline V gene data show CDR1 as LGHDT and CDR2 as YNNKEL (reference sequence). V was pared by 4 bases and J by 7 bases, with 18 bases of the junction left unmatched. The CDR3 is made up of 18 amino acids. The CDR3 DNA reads TGTGCCAGCAGCCCACCACTAAGACAGGGCGGACGAAACGGGGAGCTGTTTTTT. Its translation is CASSPPLRQGGRNGELFF.

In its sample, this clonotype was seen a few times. DNA for the CDR3: TGCAGTGCTAGAGAAACCCCCCCAAACCAGGGGAATGAGCAGTTCTTC. Translating gives CSARETPPNQGNEQFF. The chain joins TRBV20-1 to TRBJ2-1; a weak D match, TRBD1 (6 bases). The CDR3 is 16 amino acids. Trimming took off 0 bases at V and 7 bases at J, with 19 bases between the two ends. From germline, CDR1 is DFQATT and CDR2 SNEGSKA (reference sequence).

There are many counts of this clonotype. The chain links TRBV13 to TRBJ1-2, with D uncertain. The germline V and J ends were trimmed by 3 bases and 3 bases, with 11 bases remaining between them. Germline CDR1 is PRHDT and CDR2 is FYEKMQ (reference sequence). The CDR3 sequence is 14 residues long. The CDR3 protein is CASSFGYTYYGYTF. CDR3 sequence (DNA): TGTGCCAGCAGCTTCGGTTACACGTACTATGGCTACACCTTC.

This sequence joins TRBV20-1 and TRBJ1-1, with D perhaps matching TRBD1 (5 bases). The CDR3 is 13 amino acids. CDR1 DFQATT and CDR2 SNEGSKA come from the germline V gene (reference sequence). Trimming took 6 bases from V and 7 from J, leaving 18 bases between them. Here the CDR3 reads CSAPSWGPGEAFF. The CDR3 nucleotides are TGCAGTGCCCCCTCCTGGGGCCCCGGTGAAGCTTTCTTT.

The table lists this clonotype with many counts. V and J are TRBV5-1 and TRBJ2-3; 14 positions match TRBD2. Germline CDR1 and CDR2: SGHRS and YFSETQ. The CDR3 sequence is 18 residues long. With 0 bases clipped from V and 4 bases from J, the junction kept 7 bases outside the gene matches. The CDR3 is CASSLGRLAGGRPDTQYF. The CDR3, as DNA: TGCGCCAGCAGCTTGGGCCGACTAGCGGGAGGGCGACCAGATACGCAGTATTTT. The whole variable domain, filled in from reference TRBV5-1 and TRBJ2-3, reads KAGVTQTPRYLIKTRGQQVTLSCSPISGHRSVSWYQQTPGQGLQFLFEYFSETQRNKGNFPGRFSGRQFSNSRSEMNVSTLELGDSALYLCASSLGRLAGGRPDTQYFGPGTRLTVL.

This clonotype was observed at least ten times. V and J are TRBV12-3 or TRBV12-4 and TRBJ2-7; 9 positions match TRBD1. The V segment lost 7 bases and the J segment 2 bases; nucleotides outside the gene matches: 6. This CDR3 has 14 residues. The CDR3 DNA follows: TGTGCCAGCAAGTATGGACAGGGGCCCTACGAGCAGTACTTC. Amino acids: CASKYGQGPYEQYF.

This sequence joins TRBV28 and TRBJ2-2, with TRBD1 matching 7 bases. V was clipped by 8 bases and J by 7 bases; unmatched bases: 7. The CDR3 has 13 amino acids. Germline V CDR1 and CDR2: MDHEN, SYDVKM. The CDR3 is CASRGQYLGELFF. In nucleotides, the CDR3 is TGTGCCAGCCGGGGACAGTACCTCGGGGAGCTGTTTTTT. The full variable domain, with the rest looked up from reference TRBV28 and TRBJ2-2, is DVKVTQSSRYLVKRTGEKVFLECVQDMDHENMFWYRQDPGLGLRLIYFSYDVKMKEKGDIPEGYSVSREKKERFSLILESASTNQTSMYLCASRGQYLGELFFGEGSRLTVL.

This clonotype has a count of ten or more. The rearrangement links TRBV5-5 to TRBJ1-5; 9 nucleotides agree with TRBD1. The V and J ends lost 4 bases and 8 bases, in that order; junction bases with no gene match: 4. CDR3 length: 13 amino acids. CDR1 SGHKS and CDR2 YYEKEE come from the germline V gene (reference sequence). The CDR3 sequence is CASSRDREEPQHF. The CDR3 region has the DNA TGTGCCAGCAGCCGGGACAGGGAGGAGCCCCAGCATTTT. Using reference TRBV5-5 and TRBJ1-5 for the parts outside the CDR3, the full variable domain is DAGVTQSPTHLIKTRGQQVTLRCSPISGHKSVSWYQQVLGQGPQFIFQYYEKEERGRGNFPDRFSARQFPNYSSELNVNALLLGDSALYLCASSRDREEPQHFGDGTRLSIL.

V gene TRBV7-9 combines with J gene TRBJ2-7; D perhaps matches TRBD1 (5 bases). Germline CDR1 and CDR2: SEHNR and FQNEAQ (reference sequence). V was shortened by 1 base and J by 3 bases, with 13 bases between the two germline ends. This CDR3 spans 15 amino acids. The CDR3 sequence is CASSLETDLLYEQYF. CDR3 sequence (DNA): TGTGCCAGCAGCTTAGAGACAGACCTACTCTACGAGCAGTACTTC.

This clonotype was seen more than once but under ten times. CDR3 protein: CASSSLQGIEQPQHF. CDR3 sequence (DNA): TGTGCCAGCAGTTCCCTCCAGGGAATAGAACAGCCCCAGCATTTT. V and J are TRBV12-3 or TRBV12-4 and TRBJ1-5; D is perhaps TRBD1 (5 bases). The CDR3 loop spans 15 amino acids. Trimming removed 4 bases from V and 7 bases from J, with 17 bases in between.

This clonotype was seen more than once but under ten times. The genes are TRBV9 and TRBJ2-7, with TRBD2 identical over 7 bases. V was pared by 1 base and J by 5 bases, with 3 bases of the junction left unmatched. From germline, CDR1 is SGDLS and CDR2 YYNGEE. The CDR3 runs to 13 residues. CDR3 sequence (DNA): TGTGCCAGCAGCGTACGAACTAGCGACGAGCAGTACTTC. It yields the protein CASSVRTSDEQYF.

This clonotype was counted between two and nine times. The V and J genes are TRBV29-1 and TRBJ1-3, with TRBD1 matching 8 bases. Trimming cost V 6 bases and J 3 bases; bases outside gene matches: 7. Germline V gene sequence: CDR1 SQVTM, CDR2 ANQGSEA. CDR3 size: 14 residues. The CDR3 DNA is TGCAGCGTCGCCACAGGGGGAAGTGGAAACACCATATATTTT. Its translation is CSVATGGSGNTIYF.

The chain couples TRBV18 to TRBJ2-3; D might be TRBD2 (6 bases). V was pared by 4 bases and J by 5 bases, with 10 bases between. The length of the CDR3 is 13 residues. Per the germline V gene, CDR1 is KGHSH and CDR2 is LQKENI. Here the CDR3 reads CASSQLGGDTQYF. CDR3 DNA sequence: TGTGCCAGCTCACAGCTGGGGGGAGATACGCAGTATTTT.

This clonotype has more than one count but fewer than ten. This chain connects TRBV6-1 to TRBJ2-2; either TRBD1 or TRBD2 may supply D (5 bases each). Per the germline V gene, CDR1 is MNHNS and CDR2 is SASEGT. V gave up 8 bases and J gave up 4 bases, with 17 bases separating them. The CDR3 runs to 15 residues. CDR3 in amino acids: CASLVGEDFTGELFF. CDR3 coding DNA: TGTGCCAGCCTTGTGGGGGAAGATTTCACCGGGGAGCTGTTTTTT.

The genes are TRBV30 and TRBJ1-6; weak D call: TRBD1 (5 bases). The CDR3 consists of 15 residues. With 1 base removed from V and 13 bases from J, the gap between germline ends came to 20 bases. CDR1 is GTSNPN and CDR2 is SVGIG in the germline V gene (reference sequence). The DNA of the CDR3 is TGTGCCTGGAGTGGCGTTCGGCGGGGGATAGCGCCCCTCCACTTT. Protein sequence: CAWSGVRRGIAPLHF. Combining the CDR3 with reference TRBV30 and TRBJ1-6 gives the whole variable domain SQTIHQWPATLVQPVGSPLSLECTVEGTSNPNLYWYRQAAGRGLQLLFYSVGIGQISSEVPQNLSASRPQDRQFILSSKKLLLSDSGFYLCAWSGVRRGIAPLHFGNGTRLTVT.

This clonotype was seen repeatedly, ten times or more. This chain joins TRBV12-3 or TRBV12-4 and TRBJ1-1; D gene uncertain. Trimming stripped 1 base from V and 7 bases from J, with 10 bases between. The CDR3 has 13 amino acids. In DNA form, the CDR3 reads TGTGCCAGCAGTTTAGGGCACATTTTTGAAGCTTTCTTT. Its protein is CASSLGHIFEAFF.

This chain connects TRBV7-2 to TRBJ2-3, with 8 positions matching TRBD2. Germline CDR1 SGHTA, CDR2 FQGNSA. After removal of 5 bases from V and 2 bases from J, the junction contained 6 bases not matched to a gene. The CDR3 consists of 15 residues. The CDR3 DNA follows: TGTGCCAGCAGCGAGGTAGCGGGGCCCACAGATACGCAGTATTTT. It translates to CASSEVAGPTDTQYF.

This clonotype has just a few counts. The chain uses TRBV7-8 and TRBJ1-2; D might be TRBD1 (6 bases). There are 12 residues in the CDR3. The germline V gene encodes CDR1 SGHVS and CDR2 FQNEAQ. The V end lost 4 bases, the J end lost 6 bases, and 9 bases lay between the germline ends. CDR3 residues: CASSSDSHGYTF. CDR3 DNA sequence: TGTGCCAGCAGCTCGGACAGCCATGGCTACACCTTC.

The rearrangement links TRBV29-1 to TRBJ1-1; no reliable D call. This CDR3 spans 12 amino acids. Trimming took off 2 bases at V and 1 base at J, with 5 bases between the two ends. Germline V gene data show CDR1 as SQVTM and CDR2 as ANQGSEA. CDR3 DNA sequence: TGCAGCGTTGAACGGACGAACACTGAAGCTTTCTTT. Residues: CSVERTNTEAFF.

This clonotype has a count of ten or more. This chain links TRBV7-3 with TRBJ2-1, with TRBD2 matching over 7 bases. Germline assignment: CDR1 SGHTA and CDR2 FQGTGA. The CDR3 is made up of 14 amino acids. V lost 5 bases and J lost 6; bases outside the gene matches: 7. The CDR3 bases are TGTGCCAGCAGCCCGAGACTAGCAAGCAATGAGCAGTTCTTC. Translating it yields CASSPRLASNEQFF.